This T cell receptor (beta chain) was captured by sequencing in a study of blood T cells in healthy people across ages. Study results and limitations: Across the age range, TCR beta diversity per million T cells fell in a roughly linear way. Considered underestimates were the diversity estimates obtained from one million T cells. Unsorted PBMCs blocked a conclusive comparison of naive and antigen-experienced cells.

Next came a second PCR, run for roughly 6 to 11 cycles, which used a sample-barcoded 5' primer along with a J-beta primer mix. A template-switch adaptor containing 12 random nucleotides labeled each cDNA molecule. TCRdb processed the 5' RACE reads anew with MiXCR; each CDR3 protein has one entry. The data hold 800,000 to 950,000 distinct CDR3 sequences, with 35% to 40% observed a single time. Worth noting for this clonotype: What it recognizes is unknown.

The TCR originated in a man aged 18 to 30 in good health. Sequencing was carried out using blood.

CDR3 in DNA: TGCGCCAGCAGCCCGGACAGGGACGGTAGTGAGCAGTACTTC. This sequence encodes CASSPDRDGSEQYF. The rearrangement links TRBV5-1 to TRBJ2-5, with TRBD1 identical over 8 bases. The CDR3 extends over 14 amino acids. The V and J ends lost 4 bases and 11 bases, in that order; junction bases with no gene match: 13. Germline V CDR1 and CDR2: SGHRS, YFSETQ.